This TCR beta chain was identified in a study of neurological immune-mediated disorders. This clonotype has at least ten counts. TCRdb analysed the 5' RACE reads with MiXCR anew, one entry per CDR3 protein. Of about 59,000 distinct CDR3 sequences listed, 24% are singletons. The CDR3 is 14 residues long. Germline V gives CDR1 SGHRS, CDR2 YFSETQ. Trimming cost V 4 bases and J 5 bases; bases outside gene matches: 7. The time point is: technical triplicate 2. Sequencing was done on a sample of PBMCs. The V gene is TRBV5-1, the J gene TRBJ2-7; 9 bases line up with TRBD1. This sequence was found in a man in his sixties with HTLV-1-associated myelopathy (HAM/TSP). The DNA for the CDR3 is TGCGCCAGCAGCCCTAGGACAGGGGAAAACGAGCAGTACTTC. Its protein is CASSPRTGENEQYF.